This T cell receptor beta chain was documented in a study of T cells expressing NK-cell markers. TCRdb re-called the 5' RACE reads; every CDR3 protein appears as one record, without DNA. Reported are roughly 430,000 distinct CDR3 sequences; the ten largest clones contain 7.3%. The sample taken for sequencing was blood T cells: a sorted CD56 or NKG2C T cell subset, CD4+ or CD8+ T cells, or bulk PBMC T cells (not recorded which). This TCR derives from a woman aged 18-70 years in good health.

CDR3 protein: CASSPDGGSTDTQYF. J is TRBJ2-3 and V is TRBV5-1; TCRdb's D gene call, TRBD1, goes unchecked for lack of DNA. The CDR3 extends over 15 amino acids. CDR1 and CDR2 from the germline V gene are SGHRS and YFSETQ.